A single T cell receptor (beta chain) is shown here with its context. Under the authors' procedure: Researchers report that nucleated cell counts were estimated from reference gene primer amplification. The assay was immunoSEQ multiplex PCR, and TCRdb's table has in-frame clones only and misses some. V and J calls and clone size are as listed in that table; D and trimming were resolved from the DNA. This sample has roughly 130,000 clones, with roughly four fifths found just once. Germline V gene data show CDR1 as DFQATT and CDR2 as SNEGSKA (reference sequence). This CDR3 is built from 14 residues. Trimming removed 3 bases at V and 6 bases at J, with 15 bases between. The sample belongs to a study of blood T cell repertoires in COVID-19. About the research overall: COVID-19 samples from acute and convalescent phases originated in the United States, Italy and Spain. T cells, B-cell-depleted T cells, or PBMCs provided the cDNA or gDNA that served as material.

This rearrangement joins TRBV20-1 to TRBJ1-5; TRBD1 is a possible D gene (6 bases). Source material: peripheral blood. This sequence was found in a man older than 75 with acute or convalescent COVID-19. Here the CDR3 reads CSASRQGGSQPQHF. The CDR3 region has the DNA TGCAGTGCTAGTCGCCAAGGGGGAAGTCAGCCCCAGCATTTT.